This T cell receptor (beta chain) was profiled in a study of cytomegalovirus exposure and HLA in healthy donors. Study-wide findings and caveats: Sequencing depth roughly uniform across donors was assumed in presence/absence analyses. TCR association rates varied by HLA locus in a later analysis, with DRB1 highest and HLA-C lowest.

Notes on this clone: Its antigen is unknown.

Germline CDR1 reads MGHRA; CDR2 reads YSYEKL. With 2 bases clipped from V and 6 bases from J, the junction kept 4 bases outside the gene matches. CDR3 size: 16 residues. With 60 Vbeta and 13 Jbeta primers, the PCR was carried out. The data were produced by immunoSEQ multiplex PCR, yet TCRdb's version contains in-frame clones alone and is incomplete. This table has about 190,000 clones, 65% to 85% appearing once. The TCR sequence derives from a woman aged 30 to 39 in good health and CMV-seropositive. The sample was PBMCs. The chain joins TRBV4-1 to TRBJ2-7; 16 nucleotides line up with TRBD2. CDR3 sequence reads: CASSQPGLAGGCEQYF. The CDR3 region has the DNA TGCGCCAGCAGCCAACCGGGACTAGCGGGAGGGTGCGAGCAGTACTTC.